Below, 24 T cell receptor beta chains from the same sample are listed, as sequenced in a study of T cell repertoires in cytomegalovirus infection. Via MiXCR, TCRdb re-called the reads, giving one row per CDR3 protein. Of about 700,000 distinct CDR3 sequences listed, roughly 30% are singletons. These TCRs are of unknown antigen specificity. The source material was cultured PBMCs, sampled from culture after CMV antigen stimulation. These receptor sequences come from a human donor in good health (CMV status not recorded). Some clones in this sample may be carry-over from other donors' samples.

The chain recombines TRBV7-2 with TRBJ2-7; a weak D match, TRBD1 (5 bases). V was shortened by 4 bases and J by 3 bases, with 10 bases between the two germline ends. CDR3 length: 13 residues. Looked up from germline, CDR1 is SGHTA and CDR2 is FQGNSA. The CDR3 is CASSWGDIYEQYF. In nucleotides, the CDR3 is TGTGCCAGCAGCTGGGGCGACATCTACGAGCAGTACTTC.

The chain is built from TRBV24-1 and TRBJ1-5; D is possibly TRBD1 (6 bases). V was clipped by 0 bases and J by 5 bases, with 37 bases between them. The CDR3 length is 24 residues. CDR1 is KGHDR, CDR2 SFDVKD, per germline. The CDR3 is CATSDLGTRNRASIHDQGDQPQHF. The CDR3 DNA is TGTGCCACCAGTGATTTGGGAACCAGAAACAGGGCCAGTATCCACGACCAAGGGGATCAGCCCCAGCATTTT.

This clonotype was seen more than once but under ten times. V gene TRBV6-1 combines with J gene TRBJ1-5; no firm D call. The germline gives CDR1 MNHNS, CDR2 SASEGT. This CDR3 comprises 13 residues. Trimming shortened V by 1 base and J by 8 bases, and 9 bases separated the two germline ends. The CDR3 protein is CASSEGSREPQHF. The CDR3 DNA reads TGTGCCAGCAGTGAAGGGAGTCGGGAGCCCCAGCATTTT.

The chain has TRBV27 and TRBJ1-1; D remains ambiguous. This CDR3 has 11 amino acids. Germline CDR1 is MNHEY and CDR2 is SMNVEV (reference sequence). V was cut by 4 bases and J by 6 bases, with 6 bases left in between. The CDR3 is CASSSPSEAFF. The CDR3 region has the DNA TGTGCCAGCAGTTCCCCGTCTGAAGCTTTCTTT.

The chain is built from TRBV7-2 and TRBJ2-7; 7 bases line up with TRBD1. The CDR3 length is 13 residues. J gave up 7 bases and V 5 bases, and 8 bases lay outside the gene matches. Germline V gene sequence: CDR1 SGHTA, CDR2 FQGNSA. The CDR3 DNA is TGTGCCAGCAGCCATACAGGGGCTTGGGAGCAGTACTTC. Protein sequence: CASSHTGAWEQYF.

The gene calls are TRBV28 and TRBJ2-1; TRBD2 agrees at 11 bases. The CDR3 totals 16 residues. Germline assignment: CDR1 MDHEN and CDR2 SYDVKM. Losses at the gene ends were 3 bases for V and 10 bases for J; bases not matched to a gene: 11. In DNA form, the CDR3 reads TGTGCCAGCAGTTTTAACGGGCTAGCGGGGGGCCAAGAGCAGTTCTTC. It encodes CASSFNGLAGGQEQFF.

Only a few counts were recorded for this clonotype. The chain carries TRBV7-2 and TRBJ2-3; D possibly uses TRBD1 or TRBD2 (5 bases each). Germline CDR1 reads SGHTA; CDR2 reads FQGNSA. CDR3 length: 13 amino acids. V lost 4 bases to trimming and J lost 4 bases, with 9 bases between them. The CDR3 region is CASSWGSADTQYF. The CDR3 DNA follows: TGTGCCAGCAGCTGGGGGTCCGCAGATACGCAGTATTTT.

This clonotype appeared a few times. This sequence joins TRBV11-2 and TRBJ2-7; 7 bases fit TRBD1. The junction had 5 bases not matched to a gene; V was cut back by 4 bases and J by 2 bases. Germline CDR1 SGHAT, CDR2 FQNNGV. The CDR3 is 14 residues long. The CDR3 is CASSYPGQTYEQYF. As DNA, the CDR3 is TGTGCCAGCAGCTATCCGGGACAGACCTACGAGCAGTACTTC.

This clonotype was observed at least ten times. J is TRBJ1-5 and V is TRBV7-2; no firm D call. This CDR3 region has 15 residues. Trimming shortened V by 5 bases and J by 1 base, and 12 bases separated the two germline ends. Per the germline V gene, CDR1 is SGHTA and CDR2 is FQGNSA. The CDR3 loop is CASSPARESNQPQHF. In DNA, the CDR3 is TGTGCCAGCAGCCCAGCAAGGGAGAGCAATCAGCCCCAGCATTTT.

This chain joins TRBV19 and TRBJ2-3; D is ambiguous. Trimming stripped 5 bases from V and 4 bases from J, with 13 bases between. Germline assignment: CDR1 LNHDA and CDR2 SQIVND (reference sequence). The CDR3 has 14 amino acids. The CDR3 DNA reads TGTGCCAGTAGTCGGGCGGCAGCCGCAGATACGCAGTATTTT. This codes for CASSRAAAADTQYF.

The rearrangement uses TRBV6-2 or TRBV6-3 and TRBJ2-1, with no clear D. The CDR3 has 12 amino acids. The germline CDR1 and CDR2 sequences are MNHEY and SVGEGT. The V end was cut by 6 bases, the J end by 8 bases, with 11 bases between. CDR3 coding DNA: TGTGCCAGCAGCACAAGATTGGATGAGCAGTTCTTC. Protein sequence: CASSTRLDEQFF.

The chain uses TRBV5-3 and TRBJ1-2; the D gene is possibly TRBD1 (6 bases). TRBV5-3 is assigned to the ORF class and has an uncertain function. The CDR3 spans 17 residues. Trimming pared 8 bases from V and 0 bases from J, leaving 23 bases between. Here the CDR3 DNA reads TGTGCCAGCAGCCCGGGGGGGGGCGCGAGACCTAACTATGGCTACACCTTC. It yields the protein CASSPGGGARPNYGYTF.

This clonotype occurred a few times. The CDR3 spells CASSSGQSFTEAFF. CDR3 bases: TGCGCCAGCAGCTCGGGACAGTCCTTCACTGAAGCTTTCTTT. The chain combines TRBV5-1 with TRBJ1-1; 7 bases are a match to TRBD1. The CDR3 runs 14 residues. V trimming: 3 bases; J trimming: 4 bases; junction bases outside the gene matches: 6. Germline CDR1 SGHRS, CDR2 YFSETQ.

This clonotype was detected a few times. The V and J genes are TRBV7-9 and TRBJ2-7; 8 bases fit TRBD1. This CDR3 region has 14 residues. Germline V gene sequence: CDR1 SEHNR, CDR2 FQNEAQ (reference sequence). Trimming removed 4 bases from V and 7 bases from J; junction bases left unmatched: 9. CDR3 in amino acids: CASSSLDRAGEQYF. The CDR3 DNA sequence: TGTGCCAGCAGCTCCTTGGACAGGGCTGGTGAGCAGTACTTC.

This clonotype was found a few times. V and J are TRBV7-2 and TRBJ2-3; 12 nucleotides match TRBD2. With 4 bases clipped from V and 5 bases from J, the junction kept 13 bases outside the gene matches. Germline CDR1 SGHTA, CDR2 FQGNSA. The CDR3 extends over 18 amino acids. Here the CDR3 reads CASSSSPRTSGIIDTQYF. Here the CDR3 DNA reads TGTGCCAGCAGCTCCTCCCCCCGGACTAGCGGGATCATAGATACGCAGTATTTT.

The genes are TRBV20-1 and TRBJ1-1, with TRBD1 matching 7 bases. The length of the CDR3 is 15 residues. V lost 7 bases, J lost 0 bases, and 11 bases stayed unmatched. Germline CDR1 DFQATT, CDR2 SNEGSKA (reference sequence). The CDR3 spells CSGTDREILNTEAFF. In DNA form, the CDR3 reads TGCAGTGGGACAGACAGGGAAATACTGAACACTGAAGCTTTCTTT.

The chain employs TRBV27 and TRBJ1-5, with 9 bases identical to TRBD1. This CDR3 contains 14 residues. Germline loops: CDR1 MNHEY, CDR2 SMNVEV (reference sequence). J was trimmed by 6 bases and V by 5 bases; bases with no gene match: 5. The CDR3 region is CASSLYRGLQPQHF. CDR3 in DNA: TGTGCCAGCAGTCTGTACAGGGGGCTTCAGCCCCAGCATTTT.

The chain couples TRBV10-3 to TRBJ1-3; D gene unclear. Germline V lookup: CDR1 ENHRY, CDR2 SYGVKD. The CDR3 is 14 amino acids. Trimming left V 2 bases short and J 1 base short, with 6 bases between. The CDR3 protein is CAISEAASGNTIYF. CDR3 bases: TGTGCCATCAGTGAGGCGGCTTCTGGAAACACCATATATTTT.

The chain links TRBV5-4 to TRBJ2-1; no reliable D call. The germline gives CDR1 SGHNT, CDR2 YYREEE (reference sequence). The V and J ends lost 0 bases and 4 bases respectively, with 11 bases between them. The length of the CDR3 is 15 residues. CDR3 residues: CASSLDPNSYNEQFF. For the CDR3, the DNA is TGTGCCAGCAGCTTGGACCCAAACTCATACAATGAGCAGTTCTTC.

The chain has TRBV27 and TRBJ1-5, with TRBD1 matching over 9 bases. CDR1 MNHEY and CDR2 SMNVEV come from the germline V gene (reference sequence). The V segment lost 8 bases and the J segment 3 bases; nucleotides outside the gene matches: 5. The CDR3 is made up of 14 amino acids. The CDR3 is CASARDRVNQPQHF. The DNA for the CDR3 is TGTGCCAGCGCCCGGGACAGGGTCAATCAGCCCCAGCATTTT.

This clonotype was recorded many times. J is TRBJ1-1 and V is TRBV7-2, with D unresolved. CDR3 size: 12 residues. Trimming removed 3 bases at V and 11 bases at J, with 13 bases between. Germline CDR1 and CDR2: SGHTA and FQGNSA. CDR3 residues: CASSFGYADAFF. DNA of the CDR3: TGTGCCAGCAGCTTTGGTTACGCCGACGCTTTCTTT.

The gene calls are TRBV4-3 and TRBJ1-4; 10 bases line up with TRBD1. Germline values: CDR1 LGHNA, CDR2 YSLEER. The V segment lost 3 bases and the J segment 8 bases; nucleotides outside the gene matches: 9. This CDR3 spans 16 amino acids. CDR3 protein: CASSQGTGTGDEKLFF. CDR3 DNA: TGCGCCAGCAGCCAGGGGACCGGGACAGGGGACGAAAAACTGTTTTTT.

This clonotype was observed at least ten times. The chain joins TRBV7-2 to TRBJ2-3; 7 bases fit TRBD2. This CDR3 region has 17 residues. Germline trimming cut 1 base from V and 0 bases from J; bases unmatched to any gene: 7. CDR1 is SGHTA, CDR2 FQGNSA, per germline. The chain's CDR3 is CASSLVGGIPSTDTQYF. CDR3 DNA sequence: TGTGCCAGCAGCTTAGTCGGGGGGATCCCTAGCACAGATACGCAGTATTTT.

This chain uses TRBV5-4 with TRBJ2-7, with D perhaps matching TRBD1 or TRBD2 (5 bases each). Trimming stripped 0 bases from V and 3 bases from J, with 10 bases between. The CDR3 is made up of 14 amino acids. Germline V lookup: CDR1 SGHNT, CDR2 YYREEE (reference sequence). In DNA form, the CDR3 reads TGTGCCAGCAGCTTGGACGGGACGGACTACGAGCAGTACTTC. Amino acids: CASSLDGTDYEQYF.